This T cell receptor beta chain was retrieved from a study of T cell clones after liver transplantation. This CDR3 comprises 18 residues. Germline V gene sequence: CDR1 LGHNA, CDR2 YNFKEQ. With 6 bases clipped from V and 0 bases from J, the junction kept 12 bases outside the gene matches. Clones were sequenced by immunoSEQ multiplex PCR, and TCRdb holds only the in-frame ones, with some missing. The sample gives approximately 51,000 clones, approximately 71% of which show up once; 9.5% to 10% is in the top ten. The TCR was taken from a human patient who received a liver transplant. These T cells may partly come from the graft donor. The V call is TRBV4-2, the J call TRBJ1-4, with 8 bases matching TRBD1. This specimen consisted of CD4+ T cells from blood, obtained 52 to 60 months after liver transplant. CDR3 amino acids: CASRGNRDRFATNEKLFF. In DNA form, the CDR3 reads TGTGCCAGCAGGGGAAACCGGGACAGGTTTGCAACTAATGAAAAACTGTTTTTT.